The clone carrying this T cell receptor beta chain was observed at least ten times. This sample is drawn from a study of prognosis after radiotherapy for stage I lung cancer. CDR1 is LNHNV and CDR2 is YYDKDF in the germline V gene (reference sequence). V lost 5 bases to trimming and J lost 0 bases, with 14 bases between them. This CDR3 is built from 17 residues. Two-round multiplex PCR, the amplification method, yielded TCR beta CDR3 from genomic DNA. The first PCR round targeted every TRBV and TRBJ gene with specific primers. TCRdb reprocessed the multiplex PCR reads via MiXCR and lists one record per CDR3 protein. The sample comprises about 35,000 distinct CDR3 sequences, about 34% of which are singletons, and 16% rests with the top ten.

V and J are TRBV15 and TRBJ2-6; D perhaps matches TRBD1 (5 bases). Material: PBMCs, obtained before or after stereotactic body radiation therapy (not recorded which). The clonotype was recovered from a donor aged 50 or older with non-small cell lung cancer. CDR3 protein: CATSLRQPNSGANVLTF. Written as DNA, the CDR3 is TGTGCCACCAGCTTACGACAGCCCAACTCTGGGGCCAACGTCCTGACTTTC.